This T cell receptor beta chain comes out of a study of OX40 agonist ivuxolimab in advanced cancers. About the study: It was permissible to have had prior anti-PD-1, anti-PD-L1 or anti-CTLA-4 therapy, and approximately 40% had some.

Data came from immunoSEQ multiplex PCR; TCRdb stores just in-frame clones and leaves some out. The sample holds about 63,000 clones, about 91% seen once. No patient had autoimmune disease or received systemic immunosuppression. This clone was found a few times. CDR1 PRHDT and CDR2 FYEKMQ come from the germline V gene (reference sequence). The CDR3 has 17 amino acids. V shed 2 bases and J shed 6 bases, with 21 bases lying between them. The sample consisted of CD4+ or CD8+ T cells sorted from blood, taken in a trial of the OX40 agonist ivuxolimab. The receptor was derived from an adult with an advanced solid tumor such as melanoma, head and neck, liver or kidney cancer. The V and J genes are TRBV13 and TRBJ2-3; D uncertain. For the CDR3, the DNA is TGTGCCAGCAGCTTACGGGTGACGGCTCTAGTATCGGATACGCAGTATTTT. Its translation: CASSLRVTALVSDTQYF.